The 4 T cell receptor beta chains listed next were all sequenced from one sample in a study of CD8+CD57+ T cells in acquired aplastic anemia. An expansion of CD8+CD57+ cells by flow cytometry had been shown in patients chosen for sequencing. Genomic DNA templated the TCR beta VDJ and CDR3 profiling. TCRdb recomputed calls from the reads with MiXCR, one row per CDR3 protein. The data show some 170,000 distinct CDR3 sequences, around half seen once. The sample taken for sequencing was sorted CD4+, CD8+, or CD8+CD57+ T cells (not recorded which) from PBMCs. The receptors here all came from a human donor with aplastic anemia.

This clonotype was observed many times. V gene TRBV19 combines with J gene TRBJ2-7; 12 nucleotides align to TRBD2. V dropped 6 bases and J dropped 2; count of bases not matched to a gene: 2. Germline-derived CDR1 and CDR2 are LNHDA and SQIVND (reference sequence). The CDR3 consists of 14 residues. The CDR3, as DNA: TGTGCCAGTAGCCTAGCGGGGGGGCCCTACGAGCAGTACTTC. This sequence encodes CASSLAGGPYEQYF.

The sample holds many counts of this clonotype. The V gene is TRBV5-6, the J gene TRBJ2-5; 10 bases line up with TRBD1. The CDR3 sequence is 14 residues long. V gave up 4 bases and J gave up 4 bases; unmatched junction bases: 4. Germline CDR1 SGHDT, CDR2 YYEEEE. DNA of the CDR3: TGTGCCAGCAGCATAGACAGGGGGCGAGAGACCCAGTACTTC. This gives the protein CASSIDRGRETQYF.

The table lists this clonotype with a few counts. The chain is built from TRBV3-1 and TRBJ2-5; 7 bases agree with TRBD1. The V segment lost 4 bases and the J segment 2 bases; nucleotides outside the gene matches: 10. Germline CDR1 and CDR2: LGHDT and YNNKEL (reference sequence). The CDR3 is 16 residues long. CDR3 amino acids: CASSLRDRGIQETQYF. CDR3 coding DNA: TGTGCCAGCAGCCTCCGGGACAGAGGAATTCAAGAGACCCAGTACTTC.

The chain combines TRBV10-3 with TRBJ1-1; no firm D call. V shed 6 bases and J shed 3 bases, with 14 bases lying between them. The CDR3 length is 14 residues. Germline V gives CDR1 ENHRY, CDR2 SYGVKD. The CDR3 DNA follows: TGTGCCATCAGGGCGGACGGGTTCTACACTGAAGCTTTCTTT. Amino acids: CAIRADGFYTEAFF.